Below, 6 T cell receptor beta chains from the same sample are listed, as sequenced in a study of T cell changes during pregnancy in multiple sclerosis. The protocol was immunoSEQ multiplex PCR, while the TCRdb copy is restricted to in-frame clones and leaves out a portion. The sample consists of 45,000 to 70,000 clones, 90% to 95% of them appearing once. Source: CD4+ T cells from peripheral blood mononuclear cells, taken in the second trimester of pregnancy. Every receptor here comes from a female donor with multiple sclerosis, enrolled in a pregnancy study.

J is TRBJ2-7 and V is TRBV7-6; no clear D gene. The CDR3 runs 16 residues. The germline V gene encodes CDR1 SGHVS and CDR2 FNYEAQ. V was shortened by 1 base and J by 7 bases, with 20 bases between the two germline ends. CDR3 in DNA: TGTGCCAGCAGCTTAGGAGGTAGGAACGGCCTCTGGGAGCAGTACTTC. This translates into CASSLGGRNGLWEQYF.

The V and J genes are TRBV18 and TRBJ2-7; 7 positions agree with TRBD1. The junction had 10 bases not matched to a gene; V was cut back by 6 bases and J by 5 bases. Germline CDR1 is KGHSH and CDR2 is LQKENI. The CDR3 is made up of 14 amino acids. In nucleotides, the CDR3 is TGTGCCAGCTCCCCTAGGACAGGCGGCGACGAGCAGTACTTC. Protein: CASSPRTGGDEQYF.

V and J are TRBV25-1 and TRBJ2-4; D perhaps matches TRBD2 (6 bases). This CDR3 contains 13 residues. Trimming removed 3 bases from V and 3 bases from J, with 6 bases in between. Germline V gene lookup returns CDR1 MGHDK and CDR2 SYGVNS. Here the CDR3 DNA reads TGTGCCAGCAGTGAGGGGGGCAAAAACATTCAGTACTTC. This encodes CASSEGGKNIQYF.

The chain carries TRBV28 and TRBJ1-5; 9 bases are a match to TRBD1. V shed 5 bases and J 2 bases; nucleotides not matched to a gene: 7. The CDR3 is 16 amino acids. Germline loops: CDR1 MDHEN, CDR2 SYDVKM. The CDR3 protein is CASSITGQGRNQPQHF. DNA of the CDR3: TGTGCCAGCAGTATCACGGGACAGGGTCGCAATCAGCCCCAGCATTTT.

The chain joins TRBV19 to TRBJ2-4; D is uncertain. This CDR3 contains 15 residues. V was cut by 2 bases and J by 2 bases, with 10 bases left in between. CDR1 is LNHDA and CDR2 is SQIVND in the germline V gene (reference sequence). The CDR3 DNA sequence: TGTGCCAGTAGTATATCTTGGAGCTCCAAAAACATTCAGTACTTC. It codes for CASSISWSSKNIQYF.

The V and J genes are TRBV6-1 and TRBJ2-5; 10 nucleotides line up with TRBD1. This CDR3 spans 15 amino acids. Germline CDR1 and CDR2: MNHNS and SASEGT. The V segment lost 3 bases and the J segment 5 bases; nucleotides outside the gene matches: 6. CDR3 sequence reads: CASSEGTGARETQYF. For the CDR3, the DNA is TGTGCCAGCAGTGAGGGGACAGGGGCTCGGGAGACCCAGTACTTC.